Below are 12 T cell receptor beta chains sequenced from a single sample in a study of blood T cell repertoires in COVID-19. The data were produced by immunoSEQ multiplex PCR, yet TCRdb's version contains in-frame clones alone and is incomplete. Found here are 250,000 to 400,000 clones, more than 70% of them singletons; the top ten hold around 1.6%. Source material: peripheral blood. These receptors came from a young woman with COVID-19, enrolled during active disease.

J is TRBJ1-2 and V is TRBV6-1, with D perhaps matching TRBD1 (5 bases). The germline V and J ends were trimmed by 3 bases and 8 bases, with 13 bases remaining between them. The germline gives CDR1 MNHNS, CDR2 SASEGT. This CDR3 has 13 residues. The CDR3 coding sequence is TGTGCCAGCAGTGATGTTCAGGGTTCCGGCTACACCTTC. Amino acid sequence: CASSDVQGSGYTF.

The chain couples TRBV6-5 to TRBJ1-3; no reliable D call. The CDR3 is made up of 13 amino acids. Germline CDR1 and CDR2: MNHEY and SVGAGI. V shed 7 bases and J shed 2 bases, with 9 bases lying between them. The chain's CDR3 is CASTVATGNTIYF. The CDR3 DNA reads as TGTGCCAGCACGGTTGCTACTGGAAACACCATATATTTT.

The CDR3 DNA reads TGTGCCAGTAAACCCGGGCCAGGGGTTAGAGGTACGCAGTATTTT. Protein product: CASKPGPGVRGTQYF. The chain has TRBV19 and TRBJ2-3; tentatively, D is TRBD1 (6 bases). CDR3 length: 15 amino acids. V was trimmed by 7 bases and J by 8 bases, leaving 22 bases between them. CDR1 is LNHDA and CDR2 is SQIVND in the germline V gene (reference sequence).

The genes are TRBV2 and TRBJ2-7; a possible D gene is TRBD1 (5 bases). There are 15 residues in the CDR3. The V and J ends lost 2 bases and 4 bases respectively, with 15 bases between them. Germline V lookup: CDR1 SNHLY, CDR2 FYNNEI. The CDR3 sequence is CASSEKGRKGYEQYF. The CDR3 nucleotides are TGTGCCAGCAGTGAAAAAGGCCGGAAGGGGTACGAGCAGTACTTC.

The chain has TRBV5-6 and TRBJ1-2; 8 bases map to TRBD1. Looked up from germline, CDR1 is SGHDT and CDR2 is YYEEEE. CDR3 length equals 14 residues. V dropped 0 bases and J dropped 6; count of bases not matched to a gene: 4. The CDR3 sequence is CASSLVAGGDGYTF. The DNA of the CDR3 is TGTGCCAGCAGCTTGGTAGCAGGGGGCGATGGCTACACCTTC.

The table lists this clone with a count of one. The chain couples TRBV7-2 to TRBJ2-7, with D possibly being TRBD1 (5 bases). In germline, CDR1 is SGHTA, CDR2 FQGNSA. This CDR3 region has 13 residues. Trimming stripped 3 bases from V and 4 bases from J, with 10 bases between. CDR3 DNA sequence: TGTGCCAGCAGCTTTGGCAGGGATTACGAGCAGTACTTC. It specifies CASSFGRDYEQYF.

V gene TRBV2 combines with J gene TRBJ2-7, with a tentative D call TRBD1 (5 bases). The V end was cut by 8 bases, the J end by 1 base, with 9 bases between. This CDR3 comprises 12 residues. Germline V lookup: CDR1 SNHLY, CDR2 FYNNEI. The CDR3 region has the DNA TGTGCCAGCGGCAGGGATTCCTACGAGCAGTACTTC. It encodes CASGRDSYEQYF.

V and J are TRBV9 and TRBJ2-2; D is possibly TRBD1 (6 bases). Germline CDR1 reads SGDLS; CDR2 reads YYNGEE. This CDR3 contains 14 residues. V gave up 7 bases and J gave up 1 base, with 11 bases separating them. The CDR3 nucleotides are TGTGCCAGCGGACCGACAGGGAACACCGGGGAGCTGTTTTTT. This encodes CASGPTGNTGELFF.

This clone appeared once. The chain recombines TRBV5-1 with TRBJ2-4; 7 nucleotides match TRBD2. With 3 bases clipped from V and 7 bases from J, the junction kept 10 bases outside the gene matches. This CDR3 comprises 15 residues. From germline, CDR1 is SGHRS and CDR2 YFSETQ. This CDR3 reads CASSSGGIGPNIQYF. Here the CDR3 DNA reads TGCGCCAGCAGCTCGGGAGGTATCGGTCCCAACATTCAGTACTTC.

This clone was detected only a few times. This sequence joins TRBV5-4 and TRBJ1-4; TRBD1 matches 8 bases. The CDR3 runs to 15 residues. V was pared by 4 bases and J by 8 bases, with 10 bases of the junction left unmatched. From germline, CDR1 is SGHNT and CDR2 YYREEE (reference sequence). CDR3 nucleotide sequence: TGTGCCAGCAGCGCGGCAGGGGGCGTGGGGGAAAAACTGTTTTTT. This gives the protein CASSAAGGVGEKLFF.

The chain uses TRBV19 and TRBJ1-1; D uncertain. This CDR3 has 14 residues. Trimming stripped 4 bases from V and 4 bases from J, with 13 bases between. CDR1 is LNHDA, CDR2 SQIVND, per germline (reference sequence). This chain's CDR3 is CASSTAPEGTEAFF. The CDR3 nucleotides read TGTGCCAGTAGTACCGCCCCCGAGGGCACTGAAGCTTTCTTT.

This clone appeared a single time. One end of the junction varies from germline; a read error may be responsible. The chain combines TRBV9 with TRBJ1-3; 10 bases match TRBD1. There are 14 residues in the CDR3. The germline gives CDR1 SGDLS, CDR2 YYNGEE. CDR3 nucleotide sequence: TGTGCCAGCAGCTCGCGGACAGGGGGAAGCACCATATATTTT. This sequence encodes CASSSRTGGSTIYF.